The 5 T cell receptor beta chains listed next were all sequenced from one sample in a study of shared clonotypes between healthy human individuals. Using immunoSEQ multiplex PCR, the repertoire was profiled, and TCRdb retains in-frame clones only, with some absent. The sample includes 950,000 to 1,100,000 clones, approximately 78% of them seen just once. Sequenced sample: memory CD4+ T cells from PBMCs. Indicated subset: CD45RA-negative fraction. The receptors come from a man between 18 and 29 years old in good health. Some clones in this sample may be carry-over from other donors' samples.

This CDR3 is CAISEVAPNTGELFF. As DNA, the CDR3 is TGTGCCATCAGTGAAGTTGCGCCTAACACCGGGGAGCTGTTTTTT. J is TRBJ2-2 and V is TRBV10-3, with D hard to call. Germline CDR1 and CDR2: ENHRY and SYGVKD. This CDR3 comprises 15 residues. V was pared by 3 bases and J by 2 bases, with 10 bases between.

With respect to this clone: This may be a read error: a much more frequent sequence differs by one nucleotide. This specimen includes other DNA sequences encoding the same CDR3. V is TRBV5-6 and J is TRBJ1-2, with D possibly TRBD1 on 6 matching bases. Germline CDR1 SGHDT, CDR2 YYEEEE. This CDR3 spans 12 amino acids. Trimming removed 5 bases at V and 3 bases at J, with 8 bases between. The CDR3 nucleotides read TGTGCCAGCAGTCCAGGGGACTATGGCTACACCTTC. It encodes CASSPGDYGYTF.

The V call is TRBV7-2, the J call TRBJ2-1; TRBD2 is a possible D gene (6 bases). The CDR3 length is 15 residues. Germline V lookup: CDR1 SGHTA, CDR2 FQGNSA. The V gene lost 0 bases and the J gene lost 10 bases, with 16 bases spanning the gap. CDR3 in DNA: TGTGCCAGCAGCTTAGCTCGTTCGTGGGCGGGAGAGCAGTTCTTC. Amino acids: CASSLARSWAGEQFF.

The V gene is TRBV6-6, the J gene TRBJ1-2; TRBD1 matches at 8 bases. Germline V gene sequence: CDR1 MNHNY, CDR2 SVGAGI (reference sequence). This CDR3 region has 13 residues. J lost 7 bases, V lost 4 bases, and 5 bases had no gene match. For the CDR3, the DNA is TGTGCCAGCAGTTCCGGACAGGGACCTGGCTACACCTTC. Its translation: CASSSGQGPGYTF.

The rearrangement uses TRBV29-1 and TRBJ1-1; D ambiguous. The CDR3 spans 15 residues. Germline lookup yields CDR1 SQVTM and CDR2 ANQGSEA. Trimming stripped 5 bases from V and 0 bases from J, with 16 bases between. DNA of the CDR3: TGCAGCGTTCAGTATGAGGGTCGATTGAACACTGAAGCTTTCTTT. This encodes CSVQYEGRLNTEAFF.